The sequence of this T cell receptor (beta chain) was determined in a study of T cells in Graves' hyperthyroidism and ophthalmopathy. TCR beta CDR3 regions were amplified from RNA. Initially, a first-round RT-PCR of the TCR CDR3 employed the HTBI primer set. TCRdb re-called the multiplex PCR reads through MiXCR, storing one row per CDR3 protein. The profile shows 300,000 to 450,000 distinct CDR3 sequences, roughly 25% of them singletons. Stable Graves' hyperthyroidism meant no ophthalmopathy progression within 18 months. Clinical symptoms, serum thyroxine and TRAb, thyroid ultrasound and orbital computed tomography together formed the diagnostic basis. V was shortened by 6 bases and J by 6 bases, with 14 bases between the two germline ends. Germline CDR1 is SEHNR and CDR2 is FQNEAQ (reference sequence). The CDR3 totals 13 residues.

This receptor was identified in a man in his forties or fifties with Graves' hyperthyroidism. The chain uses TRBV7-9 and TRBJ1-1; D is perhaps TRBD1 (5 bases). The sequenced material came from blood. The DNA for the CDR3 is TGTGCCAGCAGTTCCGGGGGATCCCCTGAAGCTTTCTTT. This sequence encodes CASSSGGSPEAFF.